A single TCR beta chain is shown here with its context. What it binds is not known. The entry originates in a study of siplizumab effects on memory and regulatory T cells. Study-level results: Sequences below about 10^-5 frequency were poorly captured. As a result, only a minor fraction of alloreactive clones mapped to unstimulated subsets. Siplizumab conditions gave an average of around 70% Treg-derived mappable alloreactive CD4+ clones, versus 25% to 30% for controls. Roughly 80-97% of proliferating clones (CD4+ or CD8+) could not be assigned a naive or memory phenotype. It seemed that naive T cells were more diverse than memory cells and were major contributors to the alloresponse.

Here immunoSEQ multiplex PCR was the method, and the copy in TCRdb shows in-frame clones only, minus some. The table has about 100,000 clones, about 91% seen once. The CDR3 consists of 15 residues. The V and J ends lost 3 bases and 0 bases respectively, with 11 bases between them. Germline values: CDR1 MNHNY, CDR2 SVGAGI (reference sequence). The sequenced material came from CD4+ T cells sorted from blood. The V call is TRBV6-6, the J call TRBJ1-1, with no clear D. The source of this sequence is a human donor in good health. CDR3 DNA sequence: TGTGCCAGCAGTTATCTCGGAAGGGTGAACACTGAAGCTTTCTTT. Protein sequence: CASSYLGRVNTEAFF.